A selection of T cell receptor beta chains follows, all from one sample in a study of blood T cell repertoires in COVID-19. The data were produced by immunoSEQ multiplex PCR, yet TCRdb's version contains in-frame clones alone and is incomplete. The table records fewer than 300,000 clones, 70% to 90% of them present only once. The material sequenced was PBMCs or T cells enriched from blood (not recorded which). The receptor source for this set is a woman between 25 and 40 years old who had recovered from COVID-19. Both conserved end residues are part of each CDR3. The D gene is left open where the match is weak. Only part of the rows carry a size: once, few, many, or a class if the clone is expanded.

V gene: TRBV19
J gene: TRBJ2-1
clone size: NA
D gene: TRBD2
CDR3 DNA: TGTGCCAGTACGACCCTGGGACTAGCGGGGTTCTCCTACAATGAGCAGTTCTTC
CDR3 protein: CASTTLGLAGFSYNEQFF

V gene: TRBV27
J gene: TRBJ1-5
clone size: once
D gene: TRBD1
CDR3 DNA: TGTGCCAGCAGGTCGACCGGGACAGGGGAAAGTCAGCCCCAGCATTTT
CDR3 protein: CASRSTGTGESQPQHF

V gene: TRBV27
J gene: TRBJ1-1
clone size: NA
D gene: TRBD1
CDR3 DNA: TGTGCCAGCAGTTTATCGGGACAGGGGGCCCGAGCTTTCTTT
CDR3 protein: CASSLSGQGARAFF

V gene: TRBV9
J gene: TRBJ2-5
clone size: once
D gene: NA
CDR3 DNA: TGTGCCAGCAGCGTAGACCCGGGGTGGCAAGAGACCCAGTACTTC
CDR3 protein: CASSVDPGWQETQYF

V gene: TRBV5-4
J gene: TRBJ1-2
clone size: NA
D gene: TRBD1
CDR3 DNA: TGTGCCAGCAGCCTAGGACAGGGTGGAGGCTACACCTTC
CDR3 protein: CASSLGQGGGYTF

V gene: TRBV4-1
J gene: TRBJ2-7
clone size: once
D gene: TRBD1
CDR3 DNA: TGCGCCAGCAGCCACCGACAGGGTGGCTCCTACGAGCAGTACTTC
CDR3 protein: CASSHRQGGSYEQYF

V gene: TRBV3-1/TRBV3-2
J gene: TRBJ1-4
clone size: once
D gene: TRBD1
CDR3 DNA: TGTGCCAGCAGCATTCGACAGGGACCGAATGAAAAACTGTTTTTT
CDR3 protein: CASSIRQGPNEKLFF

V gene: TRBV27
J gene: TRBJ1-1
clone size: NA
D gene: TRBD1
CDR3 DNA: TGTGCCAGCAGGGACGACGACAGGGGGATGAACACTGAAGCTTTCTTT
CDR3 protein: CASRDDDRGMNTEAFF

V gene: TRBV27
J gene: TRBJ2-5
clone size: NA
D gene: NA
CDR3 DNA: TGTGCCAGCAGTTTATCCCGTCCCGGTGGGACCCAGTACTTC
CDR3 protein: CASSLSRPGGTQYF

V gene: TRBV18
J gene: TRBJ1-5
clone size: NA
D gene: NA
CDR3 DNA: TGTGCCAGCTCACCACAGGGGAATAGCAATCAGCCCCAGCATTTT
CDR3 protein: CASSPQGNSNQPQHF

V gene: TRBV19
J gene: TRBJ2-7
clone size: NA
D gene: NA
CDR3 DNA: TGTGCCAGTAGTGTCCAGGTAGACTACGAGCAGTACTTC
CDR3 protein: CASSVQVDYEQYF

V gene: TRBV5-6
J gene: TRBJ2-2
clone size: NA
D gene: NA
CDR3 DNA: TGTGCCAGCAGCGTGATACAGGGTAGCGGGGAGCTGTTTTTT
CDR3 protein: CASSVIQGSGELFF

V gene: TRBV6-5
J gene: TRBJ1-1
clone size: NA
D gene: TRBD1
CDR3 DNA: TGTGCCACCTCGGACAGGGGAAAGAACACTGAAGCTTTCTTT
CDR3 protein: CATSDRGKNTEAFF

V gene: TRBV4-1
J gene: TRBJ1-1
clone size: NA
D gene: NA
CDR3 DNA: TGCGCCAGCAGCCCAGGGGCAGGGATAAGGACTGAAGCTTTCTTT
CDR3 protein: CASSPGAGIRTEAFF

V gene: TRBV25-1
J gene: TRBJ1-5
clone size: few
D gene: TRBD1
CDR3 DNA: TGTGCCAGCAGTGACGACAGGGGTAATCAGCCCCAGCATTTT
CDR3 protein: CASSDDRGNQPQHF

V gene: TRBV28
J gene: TRBJ2-7
clone size: NA
D gene: NA
CDR3 DNA: TGTGCCAGCAGTTTAGCCAGGAAAGGGACATACGAGCAGTACTTC
CDR3 protein: CASSLARKGTYEQYF